The 13 T cell receptor beta chains below come from one sample, sequenced in a study of human T cells and chemical hapten exposure. TCRdb re-called the RACE reads through MiXCR, storing one row per CDR3 protein. Here the sample spans approximately 33,000 distinct CDR3 sequences, 7.4% being singletons. Time point reported: healthy volunteer bleed at 2 weeks. Extraction of total RNA was performed on unfractionated whole blood. The sequencing input was whole blood. The receptors originated from a human donor in good health. Some clones in this sample may be carry-over from other donors' samples.

This chain joins TRBV20-1 and TRBJ1-1, with D unclear. Deletions cut 3 bases from V and 6 bases from J, with 14 bases between. The CDR3 length is 13 residues. Germline V lookup: CDR1 DFQATT, CDR2 SNEGSKA (reference sequence). CDR3 sequence reads: CSARARPGAEAFF. The CDR3 DNA sequence: TGCAGTGCTAGGGCGCGGCCTGGGGCTGAAGCTTTCTTT.

The chain is built from TRBV19 and TRBJ1-5; no definite D call. The CDR3 is made up of 13 amino acids. Germline assignment: CDR1 LNHDA and CDR2 SQIVND (reference sequence). V gave up 4 bases and J gave up 5 bases, with 9 bases separating them. As DNA, the CDR3 is TGTGCCAGTAGTACTGTGTACGATCAGCCCCAGCATTTT. Amino acids: CASSTVYDQPQHF. Filled out from reference TRBV19 and TRBJ1-5, the complete variable domain reads DGGITQSPKYLFRKEGQNVTLSCEQNLNHDAMYWYRQDPGQGLRLIYYSQIVNDFQKGDIAEGYSVSREKKESFPLTVTSAQKNPTAFYLCASSTVYDQPQHFGDGTRLSIL.

This chain connects TRBV27 to TRBJ2-5; 8 nucleotides match TRBD2. The CDR3 has 16 residues. Germline loops: CDR1 MNHEY, CDR2 SMNVEV (reference sequence). Losses at the gene ends were 6 bases for V and 5 bases for J; bases not matched to a gene: 14. The CDR3 DNA follows: TGTGCCAGCAGAGCGGGTGTATCGGGAGGGCCGGAGACCCAGTACTTC. Its protein product is CASRAGVSGGPETQYF.

Notes on this clonotype: A junction boundary mismatches the germline segment, possibly from a read error. The gene calls are TRBV18 and TRBJ2-3; 8 bases align to TRBD1. The CDR3 consists of 15 residues. Germline CDR1 reads KGHSH; CDR2 reads LQKENI. This CDR3 is CASPPRTGLQDTQYF. Here the CDR3 DNA reads TGTGCCAGCCCACCCCGGACAGGGTTGCAAGATACGCAGTATTTT.

This clonotype was observed a few times. The J gene is TRBJ2-3, the V gene TRBV20-1, with D perhaps matching TRBD2 (5 bases). This CDR3 has 15 residues. The germline CDR1 and CDR2 sequences are DFQATT and SNEGSKA (reference sequence). V shed 3 bases and J shed 0 bases, with 13 bases lying between them. CDR3 protein: CSASGWGASTDTQYF. The CDR3 DNA is TGCAGTGCTAGCGGATGGGGAGCAAGCACAGATACGCAGTATTTT.

A few counts support this clonotype. This chain joins TRBV29-1 and TRBJ1-2; 8 bases match TRBD1. The CDR3 extends over 13 amino acids. CDR1 is SQVTM, CDR2 ANQGSEA, per germline. J lost 8 bases, V lost 6 bases, and 11 bases had no gene match. CDR3 in DNA: TGCAGCGTGAAGGGACAGGTCCCGGGAGGCTACACCTTC. This encodes CSVKGQVPGGYTF.

This clonotype was picked up a small number of times. The chain joins TRBV2 to TRBJ2-5; TRBD2 aligns across 9 bases. The CDR3 runs 16 residues. V lost 2 bases and J lost 5; bases outside the gene matches: 9. Germline CDR1 reads SNHLY; CDR2 reads FYNNEI. For the CDR3, the DNA is TGTGCCAGCAGTGAAAGCGGGGGGATCCGTGGGGAGACCCAGTACTTC. Translated: CASSESGGIRGETQYF.

The rearrangement joins TRBV4-1 to TRBJ1-5, with 7 positions matching TRBD1. The CDR3 length is 15 residues. Germline CDR1 reads MGHRA; CDR2 reads YSYEKL. The trim removed 0 bases at V and 9 bases at J, leaving 8 bases unmatched. The CDR3 spells CASSQDQGGLRPQHF. The CDR3 nucleotides read TGCGCCAGCAGCCAAGATCAGGGGGGTCTACGGCCCCAGCATTTT.

This clonotype showed up just a few times. V gene TRBV6-6 combines with J gene TRBJ1-3, with TRBD1 identical over 7 bases. Germline values: CDR1 MNHNY, CDR2 SVGAGI (reference sequence). The CDR3 runs 16 residues. V trimming: 4 bases; J trimming: 0 bases; junction bases outside the gene matches: 6. The CDR3 sequence: CASSSTGASSGNTIYF. The CDR3 DNA sequence: TGTGCCAGCAGTTCAACAGGGGCGAGCTCTGGAAACACCATATATTTT.

About this clonotype: A much larger clonotype is one base distant, so this may be a read error. V usage is TRBV5-4 and J usage is TRBJ2-7; 7 bases align to TRBD2. The CDR3 consists of 13 residues. From germline, CDR1 is SGHNT and CDR2 YYREEE (reference sequence). CDR3 sequence reads: CASGLGLSYEQYF. DNA for the CDR3: TGTGCCAGCGGCTTGGGACTATCCTACGAGCAGTACTTC.

This clonotype has more than one count but fewer than ten. The V call is TRBV3-1, the J call TRBJ1-1; D uncertain. This CDR3 is 11 amino acids long. Germline values: CDR1 LGHDT, CDR2 YNNKEL (reference sequence). Trimming removed 4 bases from V and 6 bases from J, with 6 bases in between. CDR3 in DNA: TGTGCCAGCAGCCGGGCTGCTGAAGCTTTCTTT. Translation: CASSRAAEAFF.

The chain has TRBV7-6 and TRBJ1-1; no reliable D call. The V end was cut by 5 bases, the J end by 1 base, with 14 bases between. Germline lookup yields CDR1 SGHVS and CDR2 FNYEAQ. CDR3 length equals 15 residues. The CDR3 here is CASSVQENRNTEAFF. DNA of the CDR3: TGTGCCAGCAGCGTGCAGGAAAATAGGAACACTGAAGCTTTCTTT.

This clonotype was seen many times. The V call is TRBV7-9, the J call TRBJ2-4, with 7 bases matching TRBD2. Trimming at V came to 5 bases and at J to 7 bases, leaving 11 bases not matched to a gene. The CDR3 runs to 15 residues. Germline V gives CDR1 SEHNR, CDR2 FQNEAQ (reference sequence). In DNA, the CDR3 is TGTGCCAGCAGCCCCCCTTTCCGGGGAGGGAACATTCAGTACTTC. Its protein product is CASSPPFRGGNIQYF.